The 27 T cell receptor beta chains below come from one sample, sequenced in a study of cytomegalovirus exposure and HLA in healthy donors. The primer mix had 60 Vbeta and 13 Jbeta primers. The data were produced by immunoSEQ multiplex PCR, yet TCRdb's version contains in-frame clones alone and is incomplete. The sample includes under 150,000 clones, approximately 72% seen only once; the top ten take roughly 2.1%. The sample was PBMCs. The receptors were sampled from a middle-aged man in good health and CMV-seronegative.

This chain connects TRBV29-1 to TRBJ2-6; D is perhaps TRBD2 (6 bases). The germline gives CDR1 SQVTM, CDR2 ANQGSEA. The CDR3 sequence is 17 residues long. V lost 5 bases, J lost 0 bases, and 17 bases lay in between. In DNA, the CDR3 is TGCAGCGTTTCGGGGCGGGACGCAAACTCTGGGGCCAACGTCCTGACTTTC. Encoded protein: CSVSGRDANSGANVLTF.

The V call is TRBV7-9, the J call TRBJ2-7, with 7 bases that match TRBD2. J was trimmed by 6 bases and V by 8 bases; bases with no gene match: 19. The CDR3 spans 16 residues. CDR1 and CDR2 from the germline V gene are SEHNR and FQNEAQ (reference sequence). The CDR3 nucleotides are TGTGCCAGCTCGGACCTGGGACTACTTCAAAAGGGCGAGCAGTACTTC. Residues: CASSDLGLLQKGEQYF.

This chain connects TRBV6-5 to TRBJ1-1; D perhaps matches TRBD1 (6 bases). This CDR3 has 15 residues. Trimming cost V 2 bases and J 1 base, with 11 bases left between them. From germline, CDR1 is MNHEY and CDR2 SVGAGI. The CDR3 reads CASSYKGQQNTEAFF. The CDR3, as DNA: TGTGCCAGCAGTTACAAAGGACAGCAGAACACTGAAGCTTTCTTT.

The chain employs TRBV28 and TRBJ2-7, with D uncertain. This CDR3 region has 12 residues. Looked up from germline, CDR1 is MDHEN and CDR2 is SYDVKM. Between the trimmed V and J ends, which lost 10 bases and 7 bases, there was a span of 17 bases. The CDR3 sequence: CATELSSREQYF. The CDR3 nucleotides read TGTGCCACCGAACTATCGTCGAGGGAGCAGTACTTC. Looking up the rest from reference TRBV28 and TRBJ2-7 gives the full variable domain: DVKVTQSSRYLVKRTGEKVFLECVQDMDHENMFWYRQDPGLGLRLIYFSYDVKMKEKGDIPEGYSVSREKKERFSLILESASTNQTSMYLCATELSSREQYFGPGTRLTVT.

The rearrangement links TRBV5-4 to TRBJ2-2, with D possibly being TRBD2 (7 bases). The CDR3 runs to 15 residues. V was cut by 0 bases and J by 9 bases, with 15 bases left in between. Germline values: CDR1 SGHNT, CDR2 YYREEE (reference sequence). CDR3 nucleotides: TGTGCCAGCAGCTTGGAGGGGGGGCCACACCGGGAGCTGTTTTTT. Its protein product is CASSLEGGPHRELFF.

In regard to this clone: This sample also contains other DNA sequences that code for the same CDR3. The chain couples TRBV7-2 to TRBJ2-2, with TRBD2 identical over 12 bases. Trimming took 9 bases from V and 11 from J; bases not matched to a gene: 10. This CDR3 comprises 14 residues. Looked up from germline, CDR1 is SGHTA and CDR2 is FQGNSA. The CDR3, as DNA: TGTGCCAGTAGCCGGACTAGCGGGGAGGCTGAGCTGTTTTTT. Its translation is CASSRTSGEAELFF.

The rearrangement uses TRBV2 and TRBJ2-7, with D possibly matching TRBD1 (5 bases). Trimming shortened V by 2 bases and J by 3 bases, and 11 bases separated the two germline ends. CDR3 length: 14 residues. From germline, CDR1 is SNHLY and CDR2 FYNNEI. The CDR3 nucleotides read TGTGCCAGCAGTGAATCTGGGGCCCGCTACGAGCAGTACTTC. Protein: CASSESGARYEQYF.

V and J are TRBV2 and TRBJ2-3, with 9 bases lining up with TRBD2. The CDR3 has 16 amino acids. CDR1 SNHLY and CDR2 FYNNEI come from the germline V gene. The V gene end was trimmed by 6 bases and the J gene end by 0 bases; junction bases not matched to a gene: 7. CDR3 nucleotide sequence: TGTGCCAGCAGGGCTAGCGGGGCCTCTAGCACAGATACGCAGTATTTT. Protein: CASRASGASSTDTQYF.

The chain combines TRBV10-3 with TRBJ2-5, with 8 bases identical to TRBD1. Trimming cost V 0 bases and J 4 bases; bases outside gene matches: 7. Germline CDR1 is ENHRY and CDR2 is SYGVKD. The CDR3 loop spans 16 amino acids. The CDR3, as DNA: TGTGCCATCAGTGAGTCGGGCAGGGGGCTATTAGAGACCCAGTACTTC. Its protein is CAISESGRGLLETQYF.

The rearrangement joins TRBV5-1 to TRBJ2-5; 14 bases align to TRBD2. Germline trimming cut 7 bases from V and 5 bases from J; bases unmatched to any gene: 1. The CDR3 is 13 amino acids. Germline V gives CDR1 SGHRS, CDR2 YFSETQ. This CDR3 is CASRTSGGETQYF. CDR3 nucleotides: TGCGCCAGCCGGACTAGCGGGGGGGAGACCCAGTACTTC.

V usage is TRBV5-4 and J usage is TRBJ1-1, with D perhaps TRBD1 (6 bases). This CDR3 is 14 amino acids long. Germline values: CDR1 SGHNT, CDR2 YYREEE (reference sequence). Trimming removed 4 bases from V and 1 base from J, with 11 bases in between. CDR3 in DNA: TGTGCCAGCAGCCCAGGGACACAGAACACTGAAGCTTTCTTT. It translates to CASSPGTQNTEAFF.

The chain uses TRBV18 and TRBJ2-7, with 10 bases identical to TRBD1. J lost 2 bases, V lost 2 bases, and 6 bases had no gene match. Germline values: CDR1 KGHSH, CDR2 LQKENI. This CDR3 has 16 amino acids. In DNA, the CDR3 is TGTGCCAGCTCACCATTCCGGGGACAGGGGACCTACGAGCAGTACTTC. This codes for CASSPFRGQGTYEQYF.

This chain joins TRBV5-6 and TRBJ2-1; 13 bases are a match to TRBD2. CDR1 is SGHDT and CDR2 is YYEEEE in the germline V gene. With V trimmed by 4 bases and J by 5 bases, 9 bases remained unmatched. The CDR3 loop spans 17 amino acids. The chain's CDR3 is CASSPSTSGRANNEQFF. DNA of the CDR3: TGTGCCAGCAGCCCTTCCACTAGCGGGAGGGCCAACAATGAGCAGTTCTTC.

This rearrangement joins TRBV6-4 to TRBJ2-3; 10 bases are a match to TRBD1. The germline V gene encodes CDR1 MRHNA and CDR2 SNTAGT. The V gene end was trimmed by 0 bases and the J gene end by 5 bases; junction bases not matched to a gene: 2. This CDR3 has 15 amino acids. The CDR3 coding sequence is TGTGCCAGCAGTGACTCGACAGGGGGCATAGATACGCAGTATTTT. Amino acid sequence: CASSDSTGGIDTQYF.

The V and J genes are TRBV4-1 and TRBJ2-3; 9 nucleotides match TRBD2. V lost 7 bases to trimming and J lost 4 bases; unmatched junction nucleotides: 15. The CDR3 runs 17 residues. Germline V CDR1 and CDR2: MGHRA, YSYEKL. The CDR3 coding sequence is TGCGCCAGCACCGAAGTTCATGTGCGGGGGGGCGCAGATACGCAGTATTTT. Translation: CASTEVHVRGGADTQYF.

The CDR3: CASSLGGHNSGNTIYF. CDR3 nucleotide sequence: TGTGCCAGCAGCTTAGGTGGGCACAACTCTGGAAACACCATATATTTT. J is TRBJ1-3 and V is TRBV7-6; the D is unclear. Between the trimmed V and J ends, which lost 1 base and 0 bases, there was a span of 10 bases. The CDR3 is 16 amino acids. Germline values: CDR1 SGHVS, CDR2 FNYEAQ.

This chain uses TRBV6-6 with TRBJ1-1; D is ambiguous. The germline CDR1 and CDR2 sequences are MNHNY and SVGAGI (reference sequence). The CDR3 spans 13 residues. V was pared by 6 bases and J by 3 bases, with 11 bases between. CDR3 nucleotides: TGTGCCAGCAGCCCTGGTAGTTACACTGAAGCTTTCTTT. As protein: CASSPGSYTEAFF.

V and J are TRBV19 and TRBJ1-5, with D perhaps TRBD1 (6 bases). The germline V gene has CDR1 LNHDA and CDR2 SQIVND (reference sequence). This CDR3 has 16 residues. Trimming removed 6 bases at V and 3 bases at J, with 18 bases between. The CDR3 nucleotides are TGTGCCAGTAGAATGGACAGCAACGATTTCAATCAGCCCCAGCATTTT. Translation: CASRMDSNDFNQPQHF.

This clone was picked up one time. V is TRBV5-1 and J is TRBJ2-6; D gene unclear. V lost 0 bases and J lost 0, with 7 bases in between. There are 16 residues in the CDR3. CDR1 and CDR2 from the germline V gene are SGHRS and YFSETQ. DNA of the CDR3: TGCGCCAGCAGCTTGGGTTTAGCCTCTGGGGCCAACGTCCTGACTTTC. Protein: CASSLGLASGANVLTF.

Note on this clone: One junction end does not reproduce the germline sequence, and a read error may be involved. The rearrangement joins TRBV27 to TRBJ1-2; 8 nucleotides agree with TRBD1. Germline V lookup: CDR1 MNHEY, CDR2 SMNVEV (reference sequence). The CDR3 loop spans 17 amino acids. The CDR3 coding sequence is TGTGCGAGCAATAGTTCTCCCGGACAGGGTGGGGTCTATGGCTACACCTTC. Protein sequence: CASNSSPGQGGVYGYTF.

The chain recombines TRBV27 with TRBJ2-1; TRBD2 is a possible D gene (6 bases). CDR1 is MNHEY and CDR2 is SMNVEV in the germline V gene (reference sequence). The CDR3 is made up of 15 amino acids. The V gene lost 6 bases and the J gene lost 0 bases, with 12 bases spanning the gap. CDR3 in amino acids: CASSETSSSYNEQFF. CDR3 bases: TGTGCCAGCAGCGAAACTAGCAGCTCCTACAATGAGCAGTTCTTC.

The chain has TRBV29-1 and TRBJ1-1; 7 bases agree with TRBD1. The CDR3 runs 13 residues. V was clipped by 5 bases and J by 3 bases; unmatched bases: 6. Germline V gives CDR1 SQVTM, CDR2 ANQGSEA. This CDR3 is CSVHRGGDTEAFF. CDR3 nucleotides: TGCAGCGTTCACAGGGGAGGTGACACTGAAGCTTTCTTT.

V is TRBV9 and J is TRBJ2-2; 10 nucleotides agree with TRBD2. Trimming removed 4 bases from V and 1 base from J; junction bases left unmatched: 22. CDR1 and CDR2 from the germline V gene are SGDLS and YYNGEE. CDR3 size: 22 residues. Here the CDR3 reads CASSSAATPWTSGEQNTGELFF. The DNA for the CDR3 is TGTGCCAGCAGCTCCGCAGCTACTCCGTGGACTAGCGGAGAACAGAACACCGGGGAGCTGTTTTTT.

The chain is built from TRBV9 and TRBJ1-3; a possible D gene is TRBD1 (5 bases). The length of the CDR3 is 14 residues. Per the germline V gene, CDR1 is SGDLS and CDR2 is YYNGEE. The V and J ends lost 5 bases and 3 bases respectively, with 12 bases between them. As DNA, the CDR3 is TGTGCCAGCAGTGTGGGCAGGGATGGAAACACCATATATTTT. Its protein is CASSVGRDGNTIYF.

The V call is TRBV6-1, the J call TRBJ2-5; D is perhaps TRBD2 (5 bases). The tail of the sequence fits TRBJ2-7 better, so the J call may be wrong. CDR3 length: 15 amino acids. Germline V lookup: CDR1 MNHNS, CDR2 SASEGT. The DNA of the CDR3 is TGTGCCAGCAGTGAAGGAGGAAGCGGTGGTTACGAGCAGTACTTC. This encodes CASSEGGSGGYEQYF.

The V call is TRBV6-5, the J call TRBJ2-1; 11 nucleotides match TRBD2. J lost 5 bases, V lost 2 bases, and 2 bases had no gene match. Germline CDR1 and CDR2: MNHEY and SVGAGI. The CDR3 totals 15 residues. The CDR3 protein is CASSYGSGRDNEQFF. The CDR3 DNA is TGTGCCAGCAGTTACGGTAGCGGGAGGGACAATGAGCAGTTCTTC.

The chain employs TRBV30 and TRBJ2-5, with 8 bases that match TRBD2. The J call may be wrong; the DNA end is better matched by TRBJ2-7. There are 17 residues in the CDR3. Germline CDR1 and CDR2: GTSNPN and SVGIG (reference sequence). Here the CDR3 DNA reads TGTGCCTGGAGTGTACGGAGCCAGCGGGAGAGCTCCTACGAGCAGTACTTC. This encodes CAWSVRSQRESSYEQYF.